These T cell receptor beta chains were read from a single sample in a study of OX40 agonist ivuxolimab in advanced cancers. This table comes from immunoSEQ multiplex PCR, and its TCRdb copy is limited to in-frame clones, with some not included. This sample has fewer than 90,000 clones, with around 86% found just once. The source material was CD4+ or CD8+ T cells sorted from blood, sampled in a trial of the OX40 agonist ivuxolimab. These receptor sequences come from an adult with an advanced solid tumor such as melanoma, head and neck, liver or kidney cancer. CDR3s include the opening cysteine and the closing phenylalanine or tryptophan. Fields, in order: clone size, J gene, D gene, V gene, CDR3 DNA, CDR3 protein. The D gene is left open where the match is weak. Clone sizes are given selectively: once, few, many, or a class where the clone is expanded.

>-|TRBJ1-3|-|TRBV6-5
TGTGCCAGCAAGGACTCTGGAAACACCATATATTTT
CASKDSGNTIYF
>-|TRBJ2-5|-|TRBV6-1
TGTGCCAGCACTATGGGACGGGCCCGCGTCGAGACCCAGTACTTC
CASTMGRARVETQYF
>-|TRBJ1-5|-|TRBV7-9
TGTGCCAGCAGCTTTGGGGCTATGGGCAATCAGCCCCAGCATTTT
CASSFGAMGNQPQHF
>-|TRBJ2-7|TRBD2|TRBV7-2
TGTGCCAGCAGCCCAAGGGCGGGGGGGACTTACGAGCAGTACTTC
CASSPRAGGTYEQYF
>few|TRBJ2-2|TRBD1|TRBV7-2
TGTGCCAGCAGCTTAGGACAGGGGACCGGGGAGCTGTTTTTT
CASSLGQGTGELFF
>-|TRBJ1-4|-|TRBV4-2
TGTGCCAGCAGCCAAGACAGAGACAGTGAAAAACTGTTTTTT
CASSQDRDSEKLFF
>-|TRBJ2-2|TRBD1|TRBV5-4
TGTGCCAGCAGCTTAGACAGGGGAGACACCGGGGAGCTGTTTTTT
CASSLDRGDTGELFF
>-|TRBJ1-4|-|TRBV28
TGTGCCAGCAGTTCGGGGGGCCGGACAAATGAAAAACTGTTTTTT
CASSSGGRTNEKLFF
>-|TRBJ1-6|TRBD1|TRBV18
TGTGCCAGCTCAACCGTAGAACAGGGGGCGAACGGTTCACCCCTCCACTTT
CASSTVEQGANGSPLHF
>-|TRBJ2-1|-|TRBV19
TGTGCCAGTAGTATAGCTCCCCAGCCCTACAATGAGCAGTTCTTC
CASSIAPQPYNEQFF
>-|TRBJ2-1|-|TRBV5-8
TGTGCCAGCAGGGAGACTGGGGCCCTCGTAAAGTTCTTC
CASRETGALVKFF
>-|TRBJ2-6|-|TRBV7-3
TGTGCCAGCAGCTTAAGGGGTCTTTCTGGGGCCAACGTCCTGACTTTC
CASSLRGLSGANVLTF
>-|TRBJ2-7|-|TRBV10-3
TGTGCCATCAAAAACTCTTCGAGCTCCTACGAGCAGTACTTC
CAIKNSSSSYEQYF
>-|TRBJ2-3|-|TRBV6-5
TGTGCCAGCAGGGGCACTAGTCGGGATACGCAGTATTTT
CASRGTSRDTQYF
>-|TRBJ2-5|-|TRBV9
TGTGCCAGCAGCGGCGGCGGCGGGGTGGGAAAAGAGACCCAGTACTTC
CASSGGGGVGKETQYF
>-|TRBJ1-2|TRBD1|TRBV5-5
TGTGCCAGCAGCTTGGACAGGGGCGATGGCTACACCTTC
CASSLDRGDGYTF
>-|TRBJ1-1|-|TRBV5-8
TGTGCCAGCAGTCGTCGCCAGACAGGAGGAACTGAAGCTTTCTTT
CASSRRQTGGTEAFF
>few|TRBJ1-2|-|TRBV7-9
TGTGCCAGCAGCTTAGAAGGGGCAGACAGGCGTGGCTACACCTTC
CASSLEGADRRGYTF
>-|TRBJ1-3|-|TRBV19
TGTGCCAGTAGCCCTAGTTTTACTGGAAACACCATATATTTT
CASSPSFTGNTIYF
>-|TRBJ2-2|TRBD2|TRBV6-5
TGTGCCAGCAGTTACACCGGGGGGGGGAACACCGGGGAGCTGTTTTTT
CASSYTGGGNTGELFF
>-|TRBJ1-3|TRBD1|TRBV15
TGTGCCACCAGCAGAGATATCTCAAACGACAGGGGAGGAAACACCATATATTTT
CATSRDISNDRGGNTIYF
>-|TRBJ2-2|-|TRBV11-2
TGTGCCAGCACACTCACGAAGGAAACTCCTTTT
CASTLTKETPF
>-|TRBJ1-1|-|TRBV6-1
TGTGCCAGCAGTGAAGCCTACACGGGGCCGGGGGGGGATAGAGCTTTCTTT
CASSEAYTGPGGDRAFF
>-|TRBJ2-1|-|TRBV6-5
TGTGCCAGCAGGACAGGTGAACATGAGCAGTTCTTC
CASRTGEHEQFF
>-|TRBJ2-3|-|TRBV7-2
TGTGCCAGCAGCTTATTAGGGGCAGTGATCACAGATACGCAGTATTTT
CASSLLGAVITDTQYF
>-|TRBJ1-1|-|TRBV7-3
TGTGCCAGCAGCCCTCCAGGCTCGTCTGTAGCTTTCTTT
CASSPPGSSVAFF
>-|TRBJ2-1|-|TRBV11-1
TGTGCCAGCAGCTTAGAAAGGGCAGGGGGGAGCAATGAGCAGTTCTTC
CASSLERAGGSNEQFF
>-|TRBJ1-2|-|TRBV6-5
TGTGCCGTTGTGGGAGGGGGGCAGAACTATGGCTACACCTTC
CAVVGGGQNYGYTF
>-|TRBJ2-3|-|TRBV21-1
TGTGCCAGCAGCAAAGGAGGACAGATCACAGATACGCAGTATTTT
CASSKGGQITDTQYF
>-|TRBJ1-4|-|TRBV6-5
TGTGCCAGCACCCTTTTGGGGGGCGGTGAAAAACTGTTTTTT
CASTLLGGGEKLFF
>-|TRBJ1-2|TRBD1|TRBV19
TGTGCCAGCAGTATTCGCGGGACAGGGTTCGGCGGCTACACCTTC
CASSIRGTGFGGYTF
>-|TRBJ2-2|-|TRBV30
TGTGCCTGGAGTGTTTCTAACACCGGGGAGCTGTTTTTT
CAWSVSNTGELFF
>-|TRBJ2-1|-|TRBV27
TGTGCCAGCAGTTTGGAACTAGACGTGAGAAATGAGCAGTTCTTC
CASSLELDVRNEQFF
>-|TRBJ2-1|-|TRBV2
TGTGCCAGCAGTGAGAGGGGGGGGACTTTGTACAATGAGCAGTTCTTC
CASSERGGTLYNEQFF
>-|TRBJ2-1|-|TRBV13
TGTGCCAGCAGCTCGGCGAAAAAGAGGGCGTACAATGAGCAGTTCTTC
CASSSAKKRAYNEQFF
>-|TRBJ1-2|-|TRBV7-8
TGTGCCAGCAGCGTCCAACTACAGGGAGTAGGCGGCTACACCTTC
CASSVQLQGVGGYTF
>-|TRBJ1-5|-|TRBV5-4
TGCGCCAGCAGCCAAGGGATGGAGGTTCAGCCCCAGCATTTT
CASSQGMEVQPQHF
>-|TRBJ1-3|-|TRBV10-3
TGTGCCATTTCGGATCCAGGGGGAAACACCATATATTTT
CAISDPGGNTIYF
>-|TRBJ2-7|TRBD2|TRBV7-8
TGTGCCAGCAGCCCCGACCCCCTAGCGGCCTACGAGCAGTACTTC
CASSPDPLAAYEQYF
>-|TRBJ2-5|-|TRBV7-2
TGTGCCAGCAGCTCACCGGGGCCGGAGACCCAGTACTTC
CASSSPGPETQYF
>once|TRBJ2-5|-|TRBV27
TGTGCCAGCAGTTGGCGGGATCGGGAGACCCAGTACTTC
CASSWRDRETQYF
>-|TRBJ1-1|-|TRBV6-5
TGTGCCAGCAGATTCCGGACAACGAACACTGAAGCTTTCTTT
CASRFRTTNTEAFF
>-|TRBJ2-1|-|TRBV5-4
TGTGCCAGCAGCTTGGCGGCGGCGTATGAGCAGTTCTTC
CASSLAAAYEQFF
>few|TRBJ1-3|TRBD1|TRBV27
TGTGCCAGCAGTTTACCAGGGGGGGGGAAGGACACCATATATTTT
CASSLPGGGKDTIYF
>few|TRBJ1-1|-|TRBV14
TGTACATCGCAACAGGAACTGAACACTGAAGCTTTCTTT
CTSQQELNTEAFF
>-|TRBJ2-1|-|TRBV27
TGTGCCAGCAGTTCCAGGGGGAGGGCGCTTGCTGAGCAGTTCTTC
CASSSRGRALAEQFF
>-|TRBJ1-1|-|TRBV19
TGTGCCAGTAGTCTTTTTGGGAACACTGAAGCTTTCTTT
CASSLFGNTEAFF
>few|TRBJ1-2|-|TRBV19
TGTGCCACCCAGTTTACTAACTATGGCTACACCTTC
CATQFTNYGYTF
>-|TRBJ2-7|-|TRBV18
TGTGCCAGCTCACCGGGCGAGGCGTCCTACGAGCAGTACTTC
CASSPGEASYEQYF
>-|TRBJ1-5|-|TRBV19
TGTGCCAGTATACCCCGAGTCGGGAATGGCAATCAGCCCCAGCATTTT
CASIPRVGNGNQPQHF